One sample yielded the 30 T cell receptor beta chains listed below, sequenced in a study of T cell repertoires in cytomegalovirus infection. For these TCRs, the target antigens are not known. TCRdb itself ran the reads through MiXCR, one entry per CDR3 protein. The sample records around 300,000 distinct CDR3 sequences, approximately 22% being singletons. Sample: cultured PBMCs, taken from culture after CMV antigen stimulation. The source is a human donor in good health (CMV status not recorded). Some clones in this sample may be carry-over from other donors' samples.

This clonotype has only a few counts. The J gene is TRBJ2-1, the V gene TRBV6-2 or TRBV6-3, with a weak D call TRBD2 (6 bases). Germline lookup yields CDR1 MNHEY and CDR2 SVGEGT. Trimming removed 5 bases at V and 4 bases at J, with 12 bases between. CDR3 length equals 14 residues. CDR3 residues: CASSTWGDYNEQFF. The DNA for the CDR3 is TGTGCCAGCAGTACATGGGGGGATTACAATGAGCAGTTCTTC.

In its sample, this clonotype was seen many times. The rearrangement uses TRBV11-3 and TRBJ1-1; 8 bases agree with TRBD1. Germline loops: CDR1 SGHNT, CDR2 YENEEA. The ends lost 6 bases at V and 5 bases at J; junction bases unmatched: 8. The length of the CDR3 is 14 residues. CDR3: CASSFQGAGTEAFF. The CDR3 DNA sequence: TGTGCCAGCAGTTTCCAGGGGGCTGGGACTGAAGCTTTCTTT.

The gene calls are TRBV4-1 and TRBJ2-5; the D gene could be TRBD1 or TRBD2 (6 bases each). V was trimmed by 1 base and J by 5 bases, leaving 14 bases between them. CDR1 and CDR2 from the germline V gene are MGHRA and YSYEKL. This CDR3 is 15 amino acids long. This CDR3 reads CASSQVRGAGETQYF. CDR3 DNA: TGCGCCAGCAGCCAAGTAAGGGGGGCTGGCGAGACCCAGTACTTC.

The chain employs TRBV6-8 and TRBJ2-5; TRBD2 aligns across 7 bases. V shed 6 bases and J 4 bases; nucleotides not matched to a gene: 5. The CDR3 covers 13 residues. Germline loops: CDR1 MNHGY, CDR2 SAAAGT. In DNA form, the CDR3 reads TGTGCCAGCAGAGGGAGGGCCGCAGAGACCCAGTACTTC. This sequence encodes CASRGRAAETQYF.

The chain combines TRBV6-5 with TRBJ2-7, with D unclear. The length of the CDR3 is 15 residues. CDR1 is MNHEY and CDR2 is SVGAGI in the germline V gene. V lost 0 bases, J lost 3 bases, and 12 bases lay in between. The CDR3 spells CASSYSANSLYEQYV. DNA of the CDR3: TGTGCCAGCAGTTACTCGGCGAACAGTCTCTACGAGCAGTACGTC.

This clonotype was counted ten times or more. J is TRBJ2-4 and V is TRBV7-2, with D hard to call. Germline-derived CDR1 and CDR2 are SGHTA and FQGNSA. The CDR3 is 14 residues long. V was clipped by 4 bases and J by 9 bases, with 16 bases between them. CDR3 nucleotide sequence: TGTGCCAGCAGCTCCCCCCGGGCCTCGAGCATTCAGTACTTC. Encoded protein: CASSSPRASSIQYF.

This clonotype was observed many times. V and J are TRBV11-2 and TRBJ2-7; no clear D gene. CDR1 is SGHAT and CDR2 is FQNNGV in the germline V gene. The CDR3 consists of 14 residues. V was shortened by 0 bases and J by 0 bases, with 6 bases between the two germline ends. The CDR3, as DNA: TGTGCCAGCAGCTTAGATATAGCCTCCTACGAGCAGTACGTC. This gives the protein CASSLDIASYEQYV.

The chain couples TRBV7-2 to TRBJ2-3; 12 nucleotides match TRBD2. CDR3 length: 15 residues. J lost 5 bases, V lost 6 bases, and 6 bases had no gene match. Looked up from germline, CDR1 is SGHTA and CDR2 is FQGNSA. The CDR3 region has the DNA TGTGCCAGCAGTCATCCGGGACTAGCGGGAGATACGCAGTATTTT. Amino acid sequence: CASSHPGLAGDTQYF.

The chain carries TRBV10-3 and TRBJ1-1; a weak D match, TRBD1 (6 bases). CDR3 size: 16 residues. Trimming took off 4 bases at V and 5 bases at J, with 20 bases between the two ends. Germline V gene data show CDR1 as ENHRY and CDR2 as SYGVKD. CDR3 sequence reads: CAISGGRRPLGTEAFF. The CDR3 bases are TGTGCCATCAGTGGGGGGCGGAGACCCTTGGGGACTGAAGCTTTCTTT.

This clonotype showed up just a few times. The genes are TRBV6-4 and TRBJ2-7; possible D gene TRBD2, 5 bases. This CDR3 region has 12 residues. The germline V gene has CDR1 MRHNA and CDR2 SNTAGT. V shed 6 bases and J shed 3 bases, with 9 bases lying between them. This CDR3 reads CASREVDYEQYV. The CDR3 nucleotides are TGTGCCAGCAGGGAGGTAGACTACGAGCAGTACGTC.

This clonotype was recorded many times. The chain's CDR3 is CASSTNRGQETQYF. CDR3 coding DNA: TGTGCCAGCAGCACCAACAGGGGCCAAGAGACCCAGTACTTC. The genes are TRBV7-6 and TRBJ2-5; 7 nucleotides align to TRBD1. CDR1 SGHVS and CDR2 FNYEAQ come from the germline V gene. The CDR3 is 14 amino acids. The trim removed 5 bases at V and 1 base at J, leaving 4 bases unmatched.

V is TRBV6-2 or TRBV6-3 and J is TRBJ2-7, with D possibly being TRBD1 (5 bases). The V and J ends lost 6 bases and 4 bases respectively, with 13 bases between them. The CDR3 runs to 13 residues. Per the germline V gene, CDR1 is MNHEY and CDR2 is SVGEGT. The CDR3 reads CASRTNSGYEQYV. The DNA for the CDR3 is TGTGCCAGCAGAACGAATTCAGGGTACGAGCAGTACGTC.

This clonotype has more than one count but fewer than ten. V is TRBV10-2 and J is TRBJ2-7; TRBD2 matches at 7 bases. The trim removed 6 bases at V and 7 bases at J, leaving 9 bases unmatched. Germline CDR1 and CDR2: WSHSY and SAAADI. CDR3 length: 13 residues. Here the CDR3 DNA reads TGCGCCAGCAGGAATGCGGGAGTGGATGAGCAGTACGTC. This translates into CASRNAGVDEQYV.

The chain links TRBV7-9 to TRBJ2-5; no clear D. CDR1 and CDR2 from the germline V gene are SEHNR and FQNEAQ (reference sequence). The germline V and J ends were trimmed by 10 bases and 5 bases, with 11 bases remaining between them. This CDR3 comprises 11 residues. In nucleotides, the CDR3 is TGTGCCATTTACTTGGGGGAGACCCAGTACTTC. Translation: CAIYLGETQYF.

Comments on this clonotype: This clone may be a read error of a much larger clone one base away. V and J are TRBV7-2 and TRBJ2-3, with 8 bases identical to TRBD2. Germline V gene data show CDR1 as SGHTA and CDR2 as FQGNSA. V was clipped by 8 bases and J by 10 bases; unmatched bases: 14. The CDR3 loop spans 14 amino acids. CDR3 protein: CASRLSGEGYSQYF. DNA of the CDR3: TGTGCCAGCCGCCTTAGCGGGGAGGGTTACTCGCAGTATTTT.

The chain is built from TRBV7-3 and TRBJ2-2; 12 bases fit TRBD2. V shed 2 bases, J shed 5 bases, and the junction held 6 bases outside the gene matches. Germline V gives CDR1 SGHTA, CDR2 FQGTGA. The CDR3 is 17 residues long. CDR3 nucleotides: TGTGCCAGCAGCTTACGGCCACTAGCGGGAGGTACCGGGGAGCTGTTTTTT. Amino acid sequence: CASSLRPLAGGTGELFF.

There are a few counts of this clonotype. The genes are TRBV7-2 and TRBJ2-3; D gene uncertain. V lost 1 base and J 1 base, leaving 6 bases between the germline ends. In germline, CDR1 is SGHTA, CDR2 FQGNSA. This CDR3 has 14 amino acids. CDR3 region: CASSLGLRTDTQYF. The CDR3 region has the DNA TGTGCCAGCAGCTTAGGGCTCCGCACAGATACGCAGTATTTT.

V is TRBV9 and J is TRBJ2-7; 10 nucleotides line up with TRBD2. The CDR3 extends over 14 amino acids. V shed 3 bases and J 4 bases; nucleotides not matched to a gene: 4. CDR1 and CDR2 (germline): SGDLS, YYNGEE. The CDR3 nucleotides read TGTGCCAGCAGCGACGGGACTAGCGTTTACGAGCAGTACTTC. Residues: CASSDGTSVYEQYF. The variable domain in full, with the rest retrieved from reference TRBV9 and TRBJ2-7, is DSGVTQTPKHLITATGQRVTLRCSPRSGDLSVYWYQQSLDQGLQFLIQYYNGEERAKGNILERFSAQQFPDLHSELNLSSLELGDSALYFCASSDGTSVYEQYFGPGTRLTVT.

This clonotype has only a few counts. This rearrangement joins TRBV19 to TRBJ1-1, with 10 bases lining up with TRBD1. The germline CDR1 and CDR2 sequences are LNHDA and SQIVND (reference sequence). V shed 5 bases and J 3 bases; nucleotides not matched to a gene: 12. This CDR3 region has 17 residues. The CDR3 DNA reads TGTGCCAGTAGTGCTAGGACAGGGGGTAGAAGGGACACTGAAGCTTTCTTT. It encodes CASSARTGGRRDTEAFF.

Regarding this clonotype: With a much larger clone just one base away, this may be a read error. The chain joins TRBV5-4 to TRBJ2-1; D not resolved. Germline V gives CDR1 SGHNT, CDR2 YYREEE (reference sequence). The CDR3 has 12 residues. The CDR3 DNA sequence: TGTGCCAGCAGCCCTAACTACGATGAGCAGTTCTTC. Translation gives CASSPNYDEQFF.

The chain recombines TRBV12-3 or TRBV12-4 with TRBJ2-6; 12 nucleotides agree with TRBD1. V gave up 5 bases and J gave up 4 bases; unmatched junction bases: 9. The CDR3 consists of 18 residues. CDR3 bases: TGTGCCAGCAGTGTATACCGGGACAGGGGGCTCGGGGCCAACGTCCTGACTTTC. Its translation: CASSVYRDRGLGANVLTF.

The chain links TRBV7-6 to TRBJ2-3; TRBD2 agrees at 12 bases. The CDR3 contains 16 residues. Germline CDR1 reads SGHVS; CDR2 reads FNYEAQ. V gave up 5 bases and J gave up 3 bases; unmatched junction bases: 6. CDR3 region: CASSILTSGSTDTQYF. The CDR3 DNA reads TGTGCCAGCAGCATCCTGACTAGCGGGAGTACAGATACGCAGTATTTT.

The chain couples TRBV29-1 to TRBJ2-2; TRBD1 agrees at 7 bases. CDR3 size: 13 residues. J lost 4 bases, V lost 4 bases, and 3 bases had no gene match. CDR1 and CDR2 (germline): SQVTM, ANQGSEA. In DNA form, the CDR3 reads TGCAGCGTTGCCAGGGACAGCACCGGGGAGCTGTTTTTT. Translated: CSVARDSTGELFF.

V gene TRBV7-4 combines with J gene TRBJ2-2; D not certain. CDR1 is SGHVT and CDR2 is SQSDAQ in the germline V gene. V dropped 5 bases and J dropped 0 bases, with 7 bases sitting between them. The CDR3 has 14 residues. Written as DNA, the CDR3 is TGTGCCAGCAGCGTGGAGCCGAACACCGGGGAGCTGTTTTTT. The encoded protein is CASSVEPNTGELFF.

This clonotype was counted only a few times. J is TRBJ2-3 and V is TRBV6-1; D remains unclear. Germline V gene data show CDR1 as MNHNS and CDR2 as SASEGT. The CDR3 covers 15 residues. The V gene lost 1 base and the J gene lost 1 base, with 9 bases spanning the gap. CDR3 region: CASSEGPGGTDTQYF. CDR3 DNA: TGTGCCAGCAGTGAAGGGCCTGGGGGCACAGATACGCAGTATTTT.

This clonotype occurred a few times. This chain links TRBV20-1 with TRBJ2-2; TRBD2 might be the D (5 bases). The V and J ends lost 5 bases and 4 bases respectively, with 20 bases between them. The germline V gene has CDR1 DFQATT and CDR2 SNEGSKA (reference sequence). The CDR3 is made up of 16 amino acids. CDR3 protein: CSAGPPTRTGTGELFF. As DNA, the CDR3 is TGCAGTGCTGGCCCCCCCACTAGGACGGGCACCGGGGAGCTGTTTTTT.

This clonotype was observed a few times. The chain joins TRBV6-4 to TRBJ2-1, with D tentatively TRBD2 (6 bases). Per the germline V gene, CDR1 is MRHNA and CDR2 is SNTAGT. V gave up 5 bases and J gave up 2 bases, with 16 bases separating them. CDR3 length: 16 amino acids. The CDR3 protein is CASSPQPPGAYNEQFF. CDR3 nucleotides: TGTGCCAGCAGTCCCCAACCCCCGGGGGCCTACAATGAGCAGTTCTTC.

This clonotype came up many times. The chain recombines TRBV7-2 with TRBJ2-3, with D perhaps matching TRBD1 (6 bases). The CDR3 sequence is 16 residues long. V was shortened by 5 bases and J by 0 bases, with 15 bases between the two germline ends. Germline CDR1 and CDR2: SGHTA and FQGNSA. Here the CDR3 reads CASSPRWGQSTDTQYF. The CDR3 DNA reads as TGTGCCAGCAGCCCCCGGTGGGGGCAAAGCACAGATACGCAGTATTTT.

The genes are TRBV7-6 and TRBJ1-3; no reliable D call. The CDR3 covers 18 residues. CDR1 SGHVS and CDR2 FNYEAQ come from the germline V gene. Trimming stripped 1 base from V and 0 bases from J, with 16 bases between. The CDR3 sequence: CASSLGYDRPSSGNTIYF. CDR3 nucleotide sequence: TGTGCCAGCAGCTTAGGCTACGACCGTCCGAGCTCTGGAAACACCATATATTTT.

Only a few counts were recorded for this clonotype. The CDR3 spells CASSASGGNEKLFF. In DNA form, the CDR3 reads TGTGCCAGCAGCGCCTCAGGGGGGAATGAAAAACTGTTTTTT. This chain connects TRBV7-9 to TRBJ1-4; 7 nucleotides match TRBD1. Per the germline V gene, CDR1 is SEHNR and CDR2 is FQNEAQ (reference sequence). This CDR3 contains 14 residues. V lost 5 bases to trimming and J lost 5 bases; unmatched junction nucleotides: 5.